This T cell receptor (beta chain) was documented in a study of cytomegalovirus exposure and HLA in healthy donors. 13 Jbeta primers and 60 Vbeta primers were used for the PCR. Original handling: About 12 million shared chains were among the approximately 80 million unique TCR beta chains that a later analysis counted. Produced via immunoSEQ multiplex PCR; TCRdb's table is partial and in-frame only. V, J and clone size are those of that table, while D and trimming were read from the DNA. The sample shows approximately 120,000 clones, roughly 69% of them seen only once. Overall study results and limits: One variant, a missense change in DCLRE1C, was linked in a later analysis to TCR beta V- and J-gene trimming. Reported findings show TCR beta sequences accurately forecast HLA-A and HLA-B alleles in most subjects.

Losses at the gene ends were 6 bases for V and 4 bases for J; bases not matched to a gene: 8. CDR1 and CDR2 (germline): SQVTM, ANQGSEA. The CDR3 contains 15 residues. This clone is a singleton in its sample. Its specificity is unknown. The TCR sequence derives from a woman aged 70 to 79 in good health and CMV-seropositive. V gene TRBV29-1 combines with J gene TRBJ2-1; TRBD2 aligns across 11 bases. The material sequenced was PBMCs. The CDR3 here is CSVRSGTSGYNEQFF. CDR3 DNA sequence: TGCAGCGTGAGATCCGGGACTAGCGGTTACAATGAGCAGTTCTTC.